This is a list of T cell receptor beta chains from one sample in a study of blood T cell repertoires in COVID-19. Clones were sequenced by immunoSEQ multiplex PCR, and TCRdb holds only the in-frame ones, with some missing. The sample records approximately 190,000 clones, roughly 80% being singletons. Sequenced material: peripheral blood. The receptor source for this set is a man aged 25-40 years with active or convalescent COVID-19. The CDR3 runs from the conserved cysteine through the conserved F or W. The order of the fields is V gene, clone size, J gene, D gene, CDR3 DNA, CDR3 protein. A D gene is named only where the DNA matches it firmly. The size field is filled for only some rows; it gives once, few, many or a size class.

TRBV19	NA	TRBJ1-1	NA	TGTGCCAGTAGTATTTGGGCCCAGAACACTGAAGCTTTCTTT	CASSIWAQNTEAFF
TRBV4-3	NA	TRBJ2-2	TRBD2	TGCGCCAGCAGCCAAGAGCACTGGACAGCGGGAGTAGGCACCGGGGAGCTGTTTTTT	CASSQEHWTAGVGTGELFF
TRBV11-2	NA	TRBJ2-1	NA	TGTGCCAGCAGTGGGCGGGACTACAATGAGCAGTTCTTC	CASSGRDYNEQFF
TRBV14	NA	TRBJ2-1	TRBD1	TGTGCCAGCAAAAGGGGCTCAGGGGGCGGGATCAATGAGCAGTTCTTC	CASKRGSGGGINEQFF
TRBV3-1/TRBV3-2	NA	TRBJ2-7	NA	TGTGCCAGCAGCCAAGAACAGTATTCTTCCTACGAGCAGTACTTC	CASSQEQYSSYEQYF
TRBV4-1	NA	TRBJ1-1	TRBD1	TGCGCCAGCAGCCAAAGACAGGGGGCCACTGAAGCTTTCTTT	CASSQRQGATEAFF
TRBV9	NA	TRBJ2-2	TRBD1	TGTGCCAGCAGCCCAAGGGGACAGGGGTATCGCGGGAACACCGGGGAGCTGTTTTTT	CASSPRGQGYRGNTGELFF
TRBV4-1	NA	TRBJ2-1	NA	TGCGCCAGCAGCCAAGATCGGGGGGCTAATGAGCAGTTCTTC	CASSQDRGANEQFF
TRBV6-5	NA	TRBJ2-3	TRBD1	TGTGCCAGCAGTTACGGGACAGGGCGCACAGATACGCAGTATTTT	CASSYGTGRTDTQYF
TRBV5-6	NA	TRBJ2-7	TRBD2	TGTGCCAGCAGCTTGGGACTAGCGGGAGGAATCGAGCAGTACTTC	CASSLGLAGGIEQYF
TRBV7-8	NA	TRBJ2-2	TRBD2	TGTGCCAGCGCTCGGCTAGCGGGGGGGAAGGACACCGGGGAGCTGTTTTTT	CASARLAGGKDTGELFF
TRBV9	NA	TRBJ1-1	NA	TGTGCCAGCAGCGCAGAAGGGACACTCTTTCGTTACGGAGCTTTCTTT	CASSAEGTLFRYGAFF
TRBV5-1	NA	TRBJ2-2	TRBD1	TGCGCCAGCAGCGCCCGGGACAGGGGCACCGGGGAGCTGTTTTTT	CASSARDRGTGELFF
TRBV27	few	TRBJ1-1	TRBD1	TGTGCCAGCTACTATTTCAGGGGGCTGGGCACTGAAGCTTTCTTT	CASYYFRGLGTEAFF
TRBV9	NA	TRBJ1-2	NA	TGTGCCAGCAGCCAACAGGGAAGTGGCTACACCTTC	CASSQQGSGYTF
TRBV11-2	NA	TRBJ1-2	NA	TGTGCCAGCAGCCCGCGGACAGCTTCCCCTGGTGGCTACACCTTC	CASSPRTASPGGYTF
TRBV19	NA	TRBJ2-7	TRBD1	TGTGCCAGTAGTATTGGACAGGGGGGCTGGAGCAACTACGAGCAGTACTTC	CASSIGQGGWSNYEQYF
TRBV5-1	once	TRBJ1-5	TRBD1	TGCGCCAGCAGCTTGGACCCGGGACAGGGGCAGCCCCAGCATTTT	CASSLDPGQGQPQHF
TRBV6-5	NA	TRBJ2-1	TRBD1	TGTGCCAGCAGTCCCGGGACAGTTGGGTACAATGAGCAGTTCTTC	CASSPGTVGYNEQFF
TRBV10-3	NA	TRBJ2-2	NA	TGTGCCATCAGTGAGCAAGCGGAAAACACCGGGGAGCTGTTTTTT	CAISEQAENTGELFF
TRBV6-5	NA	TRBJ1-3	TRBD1	TGTGCCAGCAGGACGGGACAGGGGATAGGAAACACCATATATTTT	CASRTGQGIGNTIYF
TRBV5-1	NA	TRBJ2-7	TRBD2	TGCGCCAGCAGCTCGGCAGAGGGGTTAGCGGGAGCCTCCTACGAGCAGTACTTC	CASSSAEGLAGASYEQYF
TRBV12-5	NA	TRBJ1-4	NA	TGTGCTAGTGGTTTGGTAACGGGTTTCAGGGAGGCAGAAAAACTGTTTTTT	CASGLVTGFREAEKLFF
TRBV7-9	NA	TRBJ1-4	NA	TGTGCCAGCAGCTCGGCAGGGTGGAACGAAAAACTGTTTTTT	CASSSAGWNEKLFF
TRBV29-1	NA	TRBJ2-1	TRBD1	TGCAGCGTTACTCCCGGGACAGGGGGTCGGGGTGAGCAGTTCTTC	CSVTPGTGGRGEQFF
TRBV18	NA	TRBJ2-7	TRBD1	TGTGCCAGCTCACCCCGGACAGGGGGCGCGGTGAGGGAGCAGTACTTC	CASSPRTGGAVREQYF